Included here is one T cell receptor beta chain sequence, with context. The target antigen is unknown. Around 10 milliliters of peripheral blood were drawn from each donor. This specimen comes from a study of blood T cells in healthy people across ages. Overall study results and limits: Observed TCR beta diversity per million T cells went down as age went up. This fall followed a roughly linear course with age.

The use of a sample-barcoded 5' primer and a J-beta primer mix characterized a second PCR of 7 to 11 cycles. Tagging of each cDNA molecule was performed by a template-switch adaptor with 12 random nucleotides. TCRdb analysed the 5' RACE reads with MiXCR anew, one entry per CDR3 protein. This sample has approximately 850,000 distinct CDR3 sequences, with about 62% found just once. CDR1 is SGHVS and CDR2 is FNYEAQ in the germline V gene. This CDR3 spans 15 amino acids. Trimming cost V 5 bases and J 4 bases, with 17 bases left between them. Sequencing used blood. This receptor was obtained from a man aged 25-40 years in good health. The chain links TRBV7-6 to TRBJ1-2; the D is unclear. CDR3 region: CASSPRRGRGYGYTF. The CDR3 DNA reads as TGTGCCAGCAGCCCCAGGCGGGGTCGGGGCTATGGCTACACCTTC. Looking up the rest from reference TRBV7-6 and TRBJ1-2 gives the full variable domain: GAGVSQSPRYKVTKRGQDVALRCDPISGHVSLYWYRQALGQGPEFLTYFNYEAQQDKSGLPNDRFSAERPEGSISTLTIQRTEQRDSAMYRCASSPRRGRGYGYTFGSGTRLTVV.